Listed here are 27 T cell receptor beta chains from one sample, sequenced in a study of shared clonotypes between healthy human individuals. The naive CD8 subset, CD45RO-negative cells positively selected for CCR7, excluded terminally differentiated effector memory CD45RA+ cells. Clones were sequenced by immunoSEQ multiplex PCR, and TCRdb holds only the in-frame ones, with some missing. The profile shows roughly 1,800,000 clones, approximately 94% of them singletons. Input material: naive CD8+ T cells sorted from blood. The origin of the receptors is a man aged 18-30 years in good health.

CDR3 region: CASSLDQGWTGELFF. The DNA of the CDR3 is TGTGCCAGCAGCTTGGATCAGGGGTGGACCGGGGAGCTGTTTTTT. This chain connects TRBV5-6 to TRBJ2-2, with a tentative D call TRBD1 (6 bases). V dropped 0 bases and J dropped 5 bases, with 11 bases sitting between them. Germline V gene data show CDR1 as SGHDT and CDR2 as YYEEEE. This CDR3 comprises 15 residues.

V and J are TRBV30 and TRBJ1-5, with D possibly matching TRBD1 (5 bases). Germline CDR1 is GTSNPN and CDR2 is SVGIG (reference sequence). V lost 2 bases, J lost 0 bases, and 11 bases lay in between. The CDR3 is made up of 15 amino acids. CDR3 sequence reads: CAWSHGASSNQPQHF. In nucleotides, the CDR3 is TGTGCCTGGAGTCACGGGGCGAGTAGCAATCAGCCCCAGCATTTT.

The chain employs TRBV5-4 and TRBJ1-2; D not resolved. V lost 1 base to trimming and J lost 3 bases, with 13 bases between them. CDR3 length equals 15 residues. Germline-derived CDR1 and CDR2 are SGHNT and YYREEE (reference sequence). The CDR3 region has the DNA TGTGCCAGCAGCTTGCAGTTCGACATCGACTATGGCTACACCTTC. As protein: CASSLQFDIDYGYTF.

The V gene is TRBV10-3, the J gene TRBJ2-2; 10 bases align to TRBD2. Germline CDR1 reads ENHRY; CDR2 reads SYGVKD. The length of the CDR3 is 16 residues. Germline trimming cut 3 bases from V and 3 bases from J; bases unmatched to any gene: 4. This chain's CDR3 is CAISDTSGRDTGELFF. The CDR3 DNA reads TGTGCCATCAGTGATACCAGCGGGAGGGACACCGGGGAGCTGTTTTTT.

The table lists this clone with a count of one. The chain joins TRBV5-6 to TRBJ2-1; D is possibly TRBD2 (5 bases). CDR1 is SGHDT, CDR2 YYEEEE, per germline. Trimming pared 4 bases from V and 3 bases from J, leaving 8 bases between. This CDR3 has 13 amino acids. The CDR3 loop is CASSPTNYNEQFF. CDR3 coding DNA: TGTGCCAGCAGCCCGACTAACTACAATGAGCAGTTCTTC.

On this clone itself: The sample contains more than one DNA sequence encoding this CDR3. V usage is TRBV6-5 and J usage is TRBJ2-2; D possibly matches TRBD1 or TRBD2 (5 bases each). Germline V lookup: CDR1 MNHEY, CDR2 SVGAGI. CDR3 length: 14 residues. V was trimmed by 0 bases and J by 5 bases, leaving 7 bases between them. CDR3 bases: TGTGCCAGCAGTTACTCAGAGGGGACCGGGGAGCTGTTTTTT. Residues: CASSYSEGTGELFF.

The sample holds one count of this clone. The chain employs TRBV9 and TRBJ1-4; weak D call: TRBD1 (5 bases). This CDR3 region has 12 residues. Germline V gives CDR1 SGDLS, CDR2 YYNGEE. Trimming cost V 7 bases and J 8 bases, with 12 bases left between them. The CDR3 reads CASGGSGEKLFF. The CDR3 DNA sequence: TGTGCCAGCGGGGGTTCAGGCGAAAAACTGTTTTTT.

This sequence joins TRBV7-9 and TRBJ2-7; TRBD2 aligns across 9 bases. The CDR3 runs 12 residues. Trimming took 9 bases from V and 4 from J; bases not matched to a gene: 4. Germline V gives CDR1 SEHNR, CDR2 FQNEAQ (reference sequence). The CDR3 sequence is CASWREGYEQYF. The CDR3 DNA reads as TGTGCCAGTTGGCGGGAGGGGTACGAGCAGTACTTC. The whole variable domain, filled in from reference TRBV7-9 and TRBJ2-7, reads DTGVSQNPRHKITKRGQNVTFRCDPISEHNRLYWYRQTLGQGPEFLTYFQNEAQLEKSRLLSDRFSAERPKGSFSTLEIQRTEQGDSAMYLCASWREGYEQYFGPGTRLTVT.

This chain connects TRBV10-3 to TRBJ2-7; the D is unclear. With 3 bases removed from V and 0 bases from J, the gap between germline ends came to 9 bases. Germline CDR1 ENHRY, CDR2 SYGVKD. The CDR3 runs 14 residues. The CDR3 bases are TGTGCCATCAGTGAAGGAAAGTCCTCCTACGAGCAGTACTTC. Translated: CAISEGKSSYEQYF.

J is TRBJ1-1 and V is TRBV27; possible D gene TRBD1, 6 bases. The germline gives CDR1 MNHEY, CDR2 SMNVEV (reference sequence). V was pared by 5 bases and J by 0 bases, with 16 bases between. The CDR3 spans 16 residues. The CDR3 here is CASSPSLGDMNTEAFF. DNA for the CDR3: TGTGCCAGCAGTCCCTCCCTGGGGGACATGAACACTGAAGCTTTCTTT.

CDR3 in amino acids: CATHPPERNSYNEQFF. As DNA, the CDR3 is TGTGCCACCCACCCCCCCGAGCGGAACTCCTACAATGAGCAGTTCTTC. The rearrangement joins TRBV7-9 to TRBJ2-1; D possibly corresponds to TRBD2 (5 bases). V lost 10 bases and J 0 bases, leaving 19 bases between the germline ends. CDR1 and CDR2 (germline): SEHNR, FQNEAQ (reference sequence). The CDR3 covers 16 residues.

A note on this clone: A read error may account for a junction end that differs from germline. The J gene is TRBJ2-1, the V gene TRBV27, with 10 positions matching TRBD2. The CDR3 runs 15 residues. Germline V gene data show CDR1 as MNHEY and CDR2 as SMNVEV (reference sequence). CDR3 nucleotide sequence: TGTGCCAGCAGTTTCCCTAGCGGGAGCACCAATGAACAGTTCTTC. Protein sequence: CASSFPSGSTNEQFF.

The chain carries TRBV6-5 and TRBJ2-1; 9 bases are a match to TRBD1. J gave up 1 base and V 4 bases, and 2 bases lay outside the gene matches. The CDR3 has 15 amino acids. Per the germline V gene, CDR1 is MNHEY and CDR2 is SVGAGI. CDR3 sequence: CASSWTGESYNEQFF. The CDR3 DNA follows: TGTGCCAGCAGTTGGACAGGGGAATCCTACAATGAGCAGTTCTTC.

This rearrangement joins TRBV7-9 to TRBJ1-1; a weak D match, TRBD1 (6 bases). Germline V gene sequence: CDR1 SEHNR, CDR2 FQNEAQ (reference sequence). Deletions cut 1 base from V and 7 bases from J, with 16 bases between. This CDR3 contains 15 residues. CDR3 bases: TGTGCCAGCAGCTTAGGGGCCAGGGGACTTGTTGAAGCTTTCTTT. Protein product: CASSLGARGLVEAFF.

CDR3: CASSKLLMNTEAFF. CDR3 nucleotide sequence: TGTGCCAGCAGTAAATTGTTGATGAACACTGAAGCTTTCTTT. V is TRBV6-1 and J is TRBJ1-1, with D hard to call. The length of the CDR3 is 14 residues. Per germline, CDR1 MNHNS and CDR2 SASEGT. V lost 5 bases to trimming and J lost 0 bases, with 10 bases between them.

V is TRBV9 and J is TRBJ1-1; the D gene is possibly TRBD1 (6 bases). Trimming removed 4 bases from V and 1 base from J, with 11 bases in between. The germline CDR1 and CDR2 sequences are SGDLS and YYNGEE. CDR3 length: 14 amino acids. DNA for the CDR3: TGTGCCAGCAGCCAAGGGGGGGAGAACACTGAAGCTTTCTTT. This codes for CASSQGGENTEAFF.

The chain combines TRBV10-2 with TRBJ2-1, with TRBD2 matching 7 bases. V was clipped by 2 bases and J by 4 bases; unmatched bases: 2. This CDR3 comprises 14 residues. Germline assignment: CDR1 WSHSY and CDR2 SAAADI. DNA for the CDR3: TGCGCCAGCAGTGAGACGGGAGGATACAATGAGCAGTTCTTC. It is translated as CASSETGGYNEQFF.

The chain recombines TRBV29-1 with TRBJ2-1; D not resolved. V lost 4 bases and J lost 8, with 6 bases in between. The CDR3 is 10 amino acids. CDR1 is SQVTM, CDR2 ANQGSEA, per germline. The CDR3 DNA is TGCAGCGTTGCTTACGATGAGCAGTTCTTC. It translates to CSVAYDEQFF.

This clone was observed a single time. The chain has TRBV29-1 and TRBJ2-1; 7 nucleotides agree with TRBD2. CDR1 and CDR2 from the germline V gene are SQVTM and ANQGSEA. The V gene end was trimmed by 6 bases and the J gene end by 4 bases; junction bases not matched to a gene: 9. The CDR3 consists of 14 residues. The CDR3 DNA reads as TGCAGCGTGCTCATAGCGGGCCTATACAATGAGCAGTTCTTC. Translation gives CSVLIAGLYNEQFF.

This chain joins TRBV5-6 and TRBJ2-4; D possibly corresponds to TRBD1 (6 bases). Germline V lookup: CDR1 SGHDT, CDR2 YYEEEE. Trimming removed 2 bases at V and 6 bases at J, with 12 bases between. The CDR3 totals 14 residues. The CDR3, as DNA: TGTGCCAGCAGCTTCGGGCAGGGGATAAACATTCAGTACTTC. Translated: CASSFGQGINIQYF.

Details on this clone: Within the sample, other DNA sequences also encode this same CDR3. The chain links TRBV5-6 to TRBJ1-2; D remains unclear. Looked up from germline, CDR1 is SGHDT and CDR2 is YYEEEE. With 0 bases removed from V and 2 bases from J, the gap between germline ends came to 5 bases. This CDR3 contains 13 residues. CDR3 DNA: TGTGCCAGCAGCTTGGGGGGAAACTATGGCTACACCTTC. The encoded protein is CASSLGGNYGYTF.

This clone was seen more than once but under ten times. V and J are TRBV14 and TRBJ2-1, with D possibly TRBD1 on 6 matching bases. Germline V gene data show CDR1 as SGHDN and CDR2 as FVKESK. V shed 4 bases and J shed 0 bases, with 19 bases lying between them. The CDR3 runs to 18 residues. The CDR3 is CASSPKLGTPSSYNEQFF. CDR3 nucleotides: TGTGCCAGCAGCCCAAAGCTTGGGACACCGAGCTCCTACAATGAGCAGTTCTTC.

This clone was observed once. V is TRBV19 and J is TRBJ1-4, with 10 bases aligning to TRBD1. The CDR3 has 18 amino acids. V gave up 4 bases and J gave up 0 bases; unmatched junction bases: 8. The germline gives CDR1 LNHDA, CDR2 SQIVND (reference sequence). For the CDR3, the DNA is TGTGCCAGTAGTAAAACTCCGGGACAGGGGACAACTAATGAAAAACTGTTTTTT. Encoded protein: CASSKTPGQGTTNEKLFF.

The gene calls are TRBV13 and TRBJ2-1; TRBD2 agrees at 13 bases. Germline trimming cut 6 bases from V and 12 bases from J; bases unmatched to any gene: 17. The CDR3 contains 17 residues. Germline CDR1 PRHDT, CDR2 FYEKMQ (reference sequence). Here the CDR3 reads CASSPKIPGLAGRVQFF. For the CDR3, the DNA is TGTGCCAGCAGTCCGAAAATACCGGGACTAGCGGGAAGGGTGCAGTTCTTC.

V usage is TRBV30 and J usage is TRBJ2-7; 8 nucleotides align to TRBD1. The J segment lost 4 bases and the V segment lost 2 bases, leaving 4 bases of the junction unmatched. Germline assignment: CDR1 GTSNPN and CDR2 SVGIG (reference sequence). The CDR3 spans 13 residues. The CDR3 coding sequence is TGTGCCTGGAGTCAGGGGGCGTTGTACGAGCAGTACTTC. Its translation: CAWSQGALYEQYF.

The chain carries TRBV5-6 and TRBJ2-7; D unresolved. This CDR3 is 13 amino acids long. Per the germline V gene, CDR1 is SGHDT and CDR2 is YYEEEE. Trimming left V 3 bases short and J 0 bases short, with 7 bases between. CDR3 sequence (DNA): TGTGCCAGCAGCTCTTGGGACTCCTACGAGCAGTACTTC. Translation gives CASSSWDSYEQYF.

The genes are TRBV18 and TRBJ2-7; 11 bases map to TRBD2. Germline V gene sequence: CDR1 KGHSH, CDR2 LQKENI. CDR3 length: 15 residues. Trimming at V came to 4 bases and at J to 3 bases, leaving 5 bases not matched to a gene. CDR3 region: CASSQLAGVGYEQYF. The CDR3, as DNA: TGTGCCAGCTCACAACTAGCGGGAGTGGGCTACGAGCAGTACTTC.